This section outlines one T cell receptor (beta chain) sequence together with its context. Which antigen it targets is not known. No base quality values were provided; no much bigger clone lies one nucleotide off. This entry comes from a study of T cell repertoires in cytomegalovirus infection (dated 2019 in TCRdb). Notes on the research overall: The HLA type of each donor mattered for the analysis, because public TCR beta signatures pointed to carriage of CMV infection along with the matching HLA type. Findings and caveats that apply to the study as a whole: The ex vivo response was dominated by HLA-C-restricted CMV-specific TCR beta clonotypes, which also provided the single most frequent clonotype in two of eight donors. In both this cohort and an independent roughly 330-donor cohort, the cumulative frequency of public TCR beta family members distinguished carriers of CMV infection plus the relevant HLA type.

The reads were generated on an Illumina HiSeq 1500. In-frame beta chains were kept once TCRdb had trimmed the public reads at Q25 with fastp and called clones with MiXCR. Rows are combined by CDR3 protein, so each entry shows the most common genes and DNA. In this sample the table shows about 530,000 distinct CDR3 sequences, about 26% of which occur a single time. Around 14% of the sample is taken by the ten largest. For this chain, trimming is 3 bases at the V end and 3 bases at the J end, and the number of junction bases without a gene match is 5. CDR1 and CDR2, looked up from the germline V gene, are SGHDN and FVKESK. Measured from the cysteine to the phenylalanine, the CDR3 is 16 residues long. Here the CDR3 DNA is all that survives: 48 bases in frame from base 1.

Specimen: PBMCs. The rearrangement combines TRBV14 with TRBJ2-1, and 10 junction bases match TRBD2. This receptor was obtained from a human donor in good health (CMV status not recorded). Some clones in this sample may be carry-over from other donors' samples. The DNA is TGTGCCAGCAGCCAGAGGACTAGCGGAGGCTACAATGAGCAGTTCTTC. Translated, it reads CASSQRTSGGYNEQFF. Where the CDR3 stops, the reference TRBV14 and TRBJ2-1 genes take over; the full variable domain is EAGVTQFPSHSVIEKGQTVTLRCDPISGHDNLYWYRRVMGKEIKFLLHFVKESKQDESGMPNNRFLAERTGGTYSTLKVQPAELEDSGVYFCASSQRTSGGYNEQFFGPGTRLTVL.